This TCR beta chain was sequenced for a study of T cell responses to AZD1222 COVID-19 vaccine. Study observations and caveats: Close to half of spike-specific TCRs reportedly recognize unmutated variant regions.

As for this clone: Its antigen remains unidentified.

Sequenced by immunoSEQ multiplex PCR; TCRdb stores in-frame clones only, minus some. The table lists about 150,000 clones, more than 90% of them singletons. Second doses that came at about 4 or about 12 weeks were put together. With 8 bases removed from V and 8 bases from J, the gap between germline ends came to 25 bases. The germline CDR1 and CDR2 sequences are MDHEN and SYDVKM. The CDR3 length is 16 residues. This specimen consisted of peripheral blood, obtained 28 days after the second AZD1222 dose. This receptor was identified in an adult who received the AZD1222 COVID-19 vaccine. V and J are TRBV28 and TRBJ2-1, with D possibly being TRBD2 (7 bases). CDR3 sequence reads: CASPPSGGRGFDEQFF. In DNA, the CDR3 is TGTGCCAGCCCCCCGTCGGGGGGCAGAGGGTTCGATGAGCAGTTCTTC.